The 20 T cell receptor beta chains below come from one sample, sequenced in a study of CD8 T cells in ankylosing spondylitis. MiXCR, applied by TCRdb to the 5' RACE reads, yields one record per CDR3 protein. The sample holds more than 150,000 distinct CDR3 sequences, around a sixth seen once. Specimen: blood, either unsorted or a sorted T cell fraction (not recorded which). Receptors originate from a male donor under 30 with ankylosing spondylitis or in good health (not recorded which).

This clonotype was counted at least ten times. This chain links TRBV29-1 with TRBJ2-1; TRBD2 matches 7 bases. V lost 6 bases to trimming and J lost 12 bases; unmatched junction nucleotides: 8. Germline CDR1 is SQVTM and CDR2 is ANQGSEA. The CDR3 contains 11 residues. The CDR3 loop reads CSVWGGEWQFF. CDR3 bases: TGCAGCGTGTGGGGGGGAGAGTGGCAGTTCTTC.

This clonotype appeared many times. The chain links TRBV12-3 or TRBV12-4 to TRBJ2-1; D uncertain. Trimming cost V 3 bases and J 8 bases, with 17 bases left between them. The CDR3 extends over 15 amino acids. The CDR3 DNA is TGTGCCAGCAGTTTTGTAAAGGATAGGTCGGATGAGCAGTTCTTC. Amino acids: CASSFVKDRSDEQFF.

The chain recombines TRBV12-3 or TRBV12-4 with TRBJ2-7, with 7 bases identical to TRBD2. The CDR3 has 15 amino acids. V dropped 6 bases and J dropped 3; count of bases not matched to a gene: 11. The CDR3: CASSQGVAGNYEQYF. The CDR3 bases are TGTGCCAGCAGCCAGGGCGTAGCGGGCAACTACGAGCAGTACTTC.

In this sample, this clonotype turned up many times. The V and J genes are TRBV11-2 and TRBJ1-6, with unresolved D. Looked up from germline, CDR1 is SGHAT and CDR2 is FQNNGV. V was pared by 1 base and J by 8 bases, with 12 bases between. The CDR3 contains 15 residues. The CDR3: CASSLGWFADSPLHF. In DNA, the CDR3 is TGTGCCAGCAGCTTAGGTTGGTTCGCCGATTCACCCCTCCACTTT. The complete variable domain, with remaining parts taken from reference TRBV11-2 and TRBJ1-6, reads EAGVAQSPRYKIIEKRQSVAFWCNPISGHATLYWYQQILGQGPKLLIQFQNNGVVDDSQLPKDRFSAERLKGVDSTLKIQPAKLEDSAVYLCASSLGWFADSPLHFGNGTRLTVT.

The V call is TRBV20-1, the J call TRBJ1-6; no reliable D call. With 6 bases removed from V and 0 bases from J, the gap between germline ends came to 15 bases. The CDR3 sequence is 16 residues long. Germline V gene data show CDR1 as DFQATT and CDR2 as SNEGSKA (reference sequence). The DNA of the CDR3 is TGCAGTGCCCCGGTCGACTGGAGCTCCTATAATTCACCCCTCCACTTT. Protein product: CSAPVDWSSYNSPLHF.

V gene TRBV7-6 combines with J gene TRBJ2-2, with a weak D call TRBD1 (6 bases). Germline CDR1 is SGHVS and CDR2 is FNYEAQ. Trimming stripped 5 bases from V and 0 bases from J, with 13 bases between. The CDR3 is made up of 16 amino acids. As DNA, the CDR3 is TGTGCCAGCAGCCGTCGGCGGACAGCGAACACCGGGGAGCTGTTTTTT. Protein product: CASSRRRTANTGELFF.

In this sample, this clonotype turned up many times. The V call is TRBV5-1, the J call TRBJ2-7; 9 bases line up with TRBD1. With 6 bases clipped from V and 5 bases from J, the junction kept 6 bases outside the gene matches. Germline CDR1 reads SGHRS; CDR2 reads YFSETQ. This CDR3 is built from 13 residues. The CDR3 DNA reads as TGCGCCAGCATGGGACAGGGAGTCCACGAGCAGTACTTC. Translation gives CASMGQGVHEQYF.

This clonotype was picked up many times. The V gene is TRBV5-6, the J gene TRBJ2-4, with 9 bases aligning to TRBD1. CDR1 and CDR2 from the germline V gene are SGHDT and YYEEEE. The length of the CDR3 is 16 residues. Unmatched junction bases numbered 11, after V lost 4 bases and J lost 6 bases. CDR3 DNA sequence: TGTGCCAGCAGCAATTCGCCAACGGGACAGGGAAACATTCAGTACTTC. This gives the protein CASSNSPTGQGNIQYF.

This clonotype was counted at least ten times. The chain carries TRBV5-1 and TRBJ2-7; 10 bases align to TRBD2. The V gene's germline CDR1 is SGHRS and CDR2 YFSETQ. Germline trimming cut 4 bases from V and 3 bases from J; bases unmatched to any gene: 7. The CDR3 length is 15 residues. CDR3 bases: TGCGCCAGCAGCACCGGACTAGCGGAGGACTACGAGCAGTACTTC. This sequence encodes CASSTGLAEDYEQYF.

This clonotype has at least ten counts. J is TRBJ2-1 and V is TRBV25-1; D unclear. Germline loops: CDR1 MGHDK, CDR2 SYGVNS. V was cut by 3 bases and J by 6 bases, with 15 bases left in between. The CDR3 is 15 residues long. CDR3 sequence: CASSEVGSPSNEQFF. The CDR3 coding sequence is TGTGCCAGCAGTGAGGTTGGATCTCCCTCCAATGAGCAGTTCTTC.

This clonotype occurred many times. This rearrangement joins TRBV11-2 to TRBJ1-1; a possible D gene is TRBD1 (5 bases). V was shortened by 5 bases and J by 0 bases, with 13 bases between the two germline ends. Germline loops: CDR1 SGHAT, CDR2 FQNNGV. The CDR3 is made up of 15 amino acids. The CDR3 nucleotides are TGTGCCAGCAGCCCGTTCGGACACCTGAACACTGAAGCTTTCTTT. It yields the protein CASSPFGHLNTEAFF. Complete variable domain (other parts from reference TRBV11-2 and TRBJ1-1): EAGVAQSPRYKIIEKRQSVAFWCNPISGHATLYWYQQILGQGPKLLIQFQNNGVVDDSQLPKDRFSAERLKGVDSTLKIQPAKLEDSAVYLCASSPFGHLNTEAFFGQGTRLTVV.

The sample holds many counts of this clonotype. The gene calls are TRBV24-1 and TRBJ2-3, with D uncertain. Deletions cut 1 base from V and 4 bases from J, with 8 bases between. The CDR3 sequence is 14 residues long. The germline CDR1 and CDR2 sequences are KGHDR and SFDVKD. CDR3 amino acids: CATSDFGQPDTQYF. In nucleotides, the CDR3 is TGTGCCACCAGTGATTTCGGGCAGCCAGATACGCAGTATTTT.

This clonotype has a count of ten or more. The gene calls are TRBV29-1 and TRBJ1-2; TRBD1 is a possible D gene (6 bases). Trimming cost V 3 bases and J 5 bases, with 16 bases left between them. This CDR3 spans 14 amino acids. Looked up from germline, CDR1 is SQVTM and CDR2 is ANQGSEA. CDR3 sequence: CSVDRGRADYGYTF. CDR3 nucleotide sequence: TGCAGCGTTGATAGGGGGAGGGCGGATTATGGCTACACCTTC.

This clonotype was detected ten times or more. The chain links TRBV7-8 to TRBJ2-3; D perhaps matches TRBD2 (5 bases). The V gene lost 6 bases and the J gene lost 2 bases, with 12 bases spanning the gap. Germline V gene data show CDR1 as SGHVS and CDR2 as FQNEAQ. The CDR3 is made up of 14 amino acids. The CDR3 protein is CASRPGGNTDTQYF. CDR3 DNA sequence: TGTGCCAGCAGACCCGGAGGAAACACAGATACGCAGTATTTT.

This clonotype was seen ten or more times. The chain joins TRBV4-1 to TRBJ1-5; D gene unclear. The CDR3 loop spans 13 amino acids. V dropped 8 bases and J dropped 0 bases, with 8 bases sitting between them. The germline V gene encodes CDR1 MGHRA and CDR2 YSYEKL. The CDR3 coding sequence is TGCGCCAGCGGCTTCGATAGCAATCAGCCCCAGCATTTT. Its protein product is CASGFDSNQPQHF.

The J gene is TRBJ2-7, the V gene TRBV4-3, with 10 bases fitting TRBD1. V shed 1 base and J 3 bases; nucleotides not matched to a gene: 3. CDR1 is LGHNA, CDR2 YSLEER, per germline. The CDR3 sequence is 15 residues long. Here the CDR3 DNA reads TGCGCCAGCAGCCAAGGACAGGGGGCTGTCTACGAGCAGTACTTC. Translating it yields CASSQGQGAVYEQYF.

This clonotype was observed many times. The V and J genes are TRBV12-3 or TRBV12-4 and TRBJ2-5, with 9 positions matching TRBD2. V was pared by 7 bases and J by 4 bases, with 7 bases of the junction left unmatched. This CDR3 contains 14 residues. CDR3 bases: TGTGCCAGCATTTTTTCAGCGGGAGGAGAGACCCAGTACTTC. Protein: CASIFSAGGETQYF.

The chain combines TRBV25-1 with TRBJ2-1; 11 bases line up with TRBD2. Germline V gene sequence: CDR1 MGHDK, CDR2 SYGVNS. The CDR3 sequence is 16 residues long. V dropped 0 bases and J dropped 8; count of bases not matched to a gene: 6. CDR3 sequence (DNA): TGTGCCAGCAGTGAATATGTTACTAGCGGGAGTGATGAGCAGTTCTTC. Amino acid sequence: CASSEYVTSGSDEQFF. The full variable domain, its missing parts supplied by reference TRBV25-1 and TRBJ2-1, is EADIYQTPRYLVIGTGKKITLECSQTMGHDKMYWYQQDPGMELHLIHYSYGVNSTEKGDLSSESTVSRIRTEHFPLTLESARPSHTSQYLCASSEYVTSGSDEQFFGPGTRLTVL.

This clonotype was counted at least ten times. The chain is built from TRBV20-1 and TRBJ2-1, with 10 nucleotides matching TRBD2. Germline CDR1 and CDR2: DFQATT and SNEGSKA (reference sequence). CDR3 size: 14 residues. The junction had 7 bases not matched to a gene; V was cut back by 0 bases and J by 11 bases. Written as DNA, the CDR3 is TGCAGTGCTAGAGATACCCTAGCGGGAGCGAAGCAGTTCTTC. Protein: CSARDTLAGAKQFF.

In its sample, this clonotype was seen many times. CDR3 residues: CASSSPGESYNEQFF. The CDR3 bases are TGCGCCAGCAGCTCTCCAGGGGAGAGCTACAATGAGCAGTTCTTC. The chain joins TRBV5-1 to TRBJ2-1; D is possibly TRBD1 (6 bases). The length of the CDR3 is 15 residues. Germline V gene data show CDR1 as SGHRS and CDR2 as YFSETQ. V lost 3 bases, J lost 3 bases, and 13 bases lay in between. The full variable domain, in which reference TRBV5-1 and TRBJ2-1 provide the parts outside the CDR3, is KAGVTQTPRYLIKTRGQQVTLSCSPISGHRSVSWYQQTPGQGLQFLFEYFSETQRNKGNFPGRFSGRQFSNSRSEMNVSTLELGDSALYLCASSSPGESYNEQFFGPGTRLTVL.